These 3 T cell receptor beta chains came from one sample sequenced in a study of T-cell reconstitution after alpha-beta-depleted transplantation in children. Unique molecular identifiers were used in preparing the TCRbeta library. TCRdb ran MiXCR on the PCR reads and lists one entry per CDR3 protein. Of around 250,000 distinct CDR3 sequences detected, roughly 8% appear once; the ten largest clones hold about 6.4%. Source: PBMCs, mostly from graft donor cells, taken 180 days after TCRalphabeta/CD19-depleted stem cell transplant. All receptors derive from a male patient between 10 and 17 years old who had a stem cell transplant for acute lymphoblastic leukemia, so the T cells may come from the graft donor.

This clonotype occurred many times. The V gene is TRBV12-3 or TRBV12-4, the J gene TRBJ2-7; 7 bases are a match to TRBD1. This CDR3 spans 15 amino acids. The junction had 5 bases not matched to a gene; V was cut back by 2 bases and J by 1 base. The CDR3 sequence: CASSLIGQASYEQYF. In nucleotides, the CDR3 is TGTGCCAGCAGTTTAATCGGACAGGCGTCCTACGAGCAGTACTTC.

The chain carries TRBV7-9 and TRBJ2-7; D is tentatively TRBD1 or TRBD2 (5 bases each). Germline-derived CDR1 and CDR2 are SEHNR and FQNEAQ (reference sequence). The V end was cut by 4 bases, the J end by 5 bases, with 18 bases between. The CDR3 runs to 15 residues. The CDR3 sequence is CASSSPGRQPNEQYF. As DNA, the CDR3 is TGTGCCAGCAGCTCACCGGGACGCCAGCCCAACGAGCAGTACTTC.

This clonotype was seen at least ten times. The chain links TRBV29-1 to TRBJ2-1; D perhaps matches TRBD1 (5 bases). Germline V gene data show CDR1 as SQVTM and CDR2 as ANQGSEA. This CDR3 is built from 11 residues. V gave up 5 bases and J gave up 6 bases, with 8 bases separating them. CDR3 nucleotides: TGCAGCGTTACAGGCCCCAATGAGCAGTTCTTC. As protein: CSVTGPNEQFF.